The 8 T cell receptor beta chains given below trace back to one sample, sequenced in a study of blood T cell repertoires in COVID-19. Repertoires were generated with immunoSEQ multiplex PCR, while TCRdb's copy carries only in-frame clones and drops some. The profile covers about 74,000 clones, with approximately 80% appearing a single time and 15% to 19% taken by the ten largest. Sequenced material: peripheral blood. Receptors originate from a human donor in a cohort sampled during active COVID-19.

V and J are TRBV5-1 and TRBJ2-7; D may be TRBD1 (6 bases). Germline V gene sequence: CDR1 SGHRS, CDR2 YFSETQ. This CDR3 has 15 amino acids. The V and J ends lost 5 bases and 3 bases respectively, with 18 bases between them. The CDR3 bases are TGCGCCAGCAGGGAATCGGGGACATCCTTCTACGAGCAGTACTTC. It codes for CASRESGTSFYEQYF.

V and J are TRBV5-4 and TRBJ2-7; D might be TRBD2 (6 bases). This CDR3 spans 14 amino acids. From germline, CDR1 is SGHNT and CDR2 YYREEE (reference sequence). Trimming removed 5 bases at V and 1 base at J, with 13 bases between. For the CDR3, the DNA is TGTGCCAGCAGGTCCACTAGCACATCCTACGAGCAGTACTTC. It encodes CASRSTSTSYEQYF.

The genes are TRBV28 and TRBJ2-7, with 8 bases fitting TRBD1. The CDR3 is 19 residues long. V trimming: 3 bases; J trimming: 2 bases; junction bases outside the gene matches: 18. The germline V gene has CDR1 MDHEN and CDR2 SYDVKM. The CDR3 DNA follows: TGTGCCAGCAGTTTTTTCATGGCAGGGGGCTTTCAACGACCCTACGAGCAGTACTTC. This gives the protein CASSFFMAGGFQRPYEQYF.

This clone appeared a single time. This chain connects TRBV18 to TRBJ2-7; maybe TRBD1 (5 bases). The germline gives CDR1 KGHSH, CDR2 LQKENI. Deletions cut 2 bases from V and 6 bases from J, with 11 bases between. The CDR3 has 13 amino acids. CDR3 sequence (DNA): TGTGCCAGCTCACCAGGGGCCAATAGCGAGCAGTACTTC. This encodes CASSPGANSEQYF.

V gene TRBV12-3 or TRBV12-4 combines with J gene TRBJ2-1; 10 bases map to TRBD2. The CDR3 contains 13 residues. The junction had 0 bases not matched to a gene; V was cut back by 1 base and J by 9 bases. The CDR3 coding sequence is TGTGCCAGCAGTTTAGGGACTAGCGGTGAGCAGTTCTTC. Protein sequence: CASSLGTSGEQFF.

The chain couples TRBV7-2 to TRBJ2-5, with D hard to call. Per germline, CDR1 SGHTA and CDR2 FQGNSA. Trimming left V 2 bases short and J 4 bases short, with 14 bases between. CDR3 size: 15 residues. The CDR3, as DNA: TGTGCCAGCAGCTTATATCTAGACGTGGGAGAGACCCAGTACTTC. Translating it yields CASSLYLDVGETQYF.

The chain recombines TRBV5-1 with TRBJ2-5, with D perhaps TRBD2 (5 bases). This CDR3 region has 15 residues. Deletions cut 0 bases from V and 4 bases from J, with 13 bases between. Germline lookup yields CDR1 SGHRS and CDR2 YFSETQ. The CDR3 DNA is TGCGCCAGCAGCTTGGTACCGGGGAAGCGAGAGACCCAGTACTTC. It is translated as CASSLVPGKRETQYF.

The gene calls are TRBV30 and TRBJ2-7; weak D call: TRBD2 (5 bases). Germline CDR1 reads GTSNPN; CDR2 reads SVGIG (reference sequence). The CDR3 has 12 amino acids. V lost 2 bases, J lost 7 bases, and 12 bases lay in between. The DNA for the CDR3 is TGTGCCTGGAGTTCGGGTCCGGGGGAGCAGTACTTC. Protein product: CAWSSGPGEQYF. Together with reference TRBV30 and TRBJ2-7, the CDR3 gives the full variable domain: SQTIHQWPATLVQPVGSPLSLECTVEGTSNPNLYWYRQAAGRGLQLLFYSVGIGQISSEVPQNLSASRPQDRQFILSSKKLLLSDSGFYLCAWSSGPGEQYFGPGTRLTVT.